Included here is one T cell receptor beta chain sequence, with context. Antigen: not known. The data belong to a study of neoadjuvant anti-PD-1 for oral cavity cancer. Study background: Non-progressing patients received a fourth nivolumab dose near day 43, then surgery on days 50-56.

Overall study findings and caveats: With three patients per group, TCR findings need larger cohorts.

Six replicates per PBMC sample, mostly from around 500 ng of genomic DNA. TCRdb's table, derived via immunoSEQ multiplex PCR, lists solely in-frame clones and lacks some. The sample yields 70,000 to 95,000 clones, about 84% seen once. Cohort: HPV-negative, locally advanced oral cavity squamous cell carcinoma patients. Sequencing was performed on PBMCs, taken before nivolumab (anti-PD-1) treatment. The clonotype comes from a person aged 35-79 years with oral cavity squamous cell carcinoma.

The CDR3 protein is CASSSSGGTDTQYF. The CDR3 DNA follows: TGCGCCAGCAGCTCTAGCGGTGGCACAGATACGCAGTATTTT. The rearrangement joins TRBV5-1 to TRBJ2-3; 7 nucleotides agree with TRBD2. CDR1 is SGHRS and CDR2 is YFSETQ in the germline V gene. Unmatched junction bases numbered 2, after V lost 3 bases and J lost 1 base. CDR3 length equals 14 residues.